Presented here are 21 T cell receptor beta chains from one specimen sequenced in a study of blood T cell repertoires in COVID-19. Method: immunoSEQ multiplex PCR; TCRdb's copy keeps in-frame clones and lacks some. The sample yields some 300,000 clones, roughly 90% seen once. The specimen was PBMCs or T cells enriched from blood (not recorded which). All receptors come from a woman in her 30s who had recovered from COVID-19.

This clone has only a few counts. The chain carries TRBV7-9 and TRBJ2-1; the D gene is possibly TRBD2 (6 bases). Trimming removed 5 bases from V and 3 bases from J, with 11 bases in between. From germline, CDR1 is SEHNR and CDR2 FQNEAQ (reference sequence). The length of the CDR3 is 14 residues. The DNA of the CDR3 is TGTGCCAGCAGCCCCCAAGCGGGCTACAATGAGCAGTTCTTC. The encoded protein is CASSPQAGYNEQFF.

A few counts support this clone. The chain has TRBV19 and TRBJ1-3, with unresolved D. Germline CDR1 reads LNHDA; CDR2 reads SQIVND (reference sequence). Trimming left V 9 bases short and J 0 bases short, with 12 bases between. CDR3 length: 14 amino acids. CDR3: CASSGFSSGNTIYF. The CDR3 nucleotides read TGTGCCAGCAGCGGGTTCAGCTCTGGAAACACCATATATTTT.

CDR3 sequence (DNA): TGCAGCGTTGAGGGCGGGAGGGTTTACAATGAGCAGTTCTTC. This sequence encodes CSVEGGRVYNEQFF. This sequence joins TRBV29-1 and TRBJ2-1; TRBD2 matches at 9 bases. The germline V gene has CDR1 SQVTM and CDR2 ANQGSEA. The CDR3 runs to 14 residues. The V gene end was trimmed by 3 bases and the J gene end by 4 bases; junction bases not matched to a gene: 4.

The CDR3 bases are TGTGCCAGCAGCTACAGGGGGGTGAACACTGAAGCTTTCTTT. Its protein product is CASSYRGVNTEAFF. The chain has TRBV7-8 and TRBJ1-1, with 8 bases aligning to TRBD1. The ends lost 4 bases at V and 0 bases at J; junction bases unmatched: 1. Germline lookup yields CDR1 SGHVS and CDR2 FQNEAQ. This CDR3 contains 14 residues.

The chain employs TRBV6-1 and TRBJ2-5; D is unresolved. CDR1 MNHNS and CDR2 SASEGT come from the germline V gene. The V and J ends lost 0 bases and 1 base respectively, with 6 bases between them. The CDR3 length is 14 residues. As DNA, the CDR3 is TGTGCCAGCAGTGAAGCGGGCAGCCAAGAGACCCAGTACTTC. It translates to CASSEAGSQETQYF.

V gene TRBV28 combines with J gene TRBJ2-7; tentatively, D is TRBD1 (5 bases). CDR1 is MDHEN and CDR2 is SYDVKM in the germline V gene. The V gene lost 10 bases and the J gene lost 4 bases, with 23 bases spanning the gap. CDR3 length: 15 residues. The CDR3 DNA is TGTGCCACAAGGCCACGGACCCAGGGTCGGTACGAGCAGTACTTC. The encoded protein is CATRPRTQGRYEQYF. Based on the CDR3 plus reference TRBV28 and TRBJ2-7, the full variable domain is DVKVTQSSRYLVKRTGEKVFLECVQDMDHENMFWYRQDPGLGLRLIYFSYDVKMKEKGDIPEGYSVSREKKERFSLILESASTNQTSMYLCATRPRTQGRYEQYFGPGTRLTVT.

The V call is TRBV12-5, the J call TRBJ2-1, with a possible D match to TRBD1 (5 bases). The V gene's germline CDR1 is LGHNT and CDR2 FRNRAP. Trimming took off 1 base at V and 8 bases at J, with 12 bases between the two ends. CDR3 length: 14 amino acids. In DNA, the CDR3 is TGTGCTAGTGGTTTGGGGACACCCCTAGATGAGCAGTTCTTC. Its protein product is CASGLGTPLDEQFF.

The gene calls are TRBV5-1 and TRBJ1-2, with no clear D. V was shortened by 7 bases and J by 6 bases, with 13 bases between the two germline ends. Germline V gene lookup returns CDR1 SGHRS and CDR2 YFSETQ. This CDR3 contains 12 residues. CDR3: CASGQTSHGYTF. The CDR3 DNA is TGCGCCAGCGGGCAAACGAGCCATGGCTACACCTTC.

This clone was seen only a few times. The V and J genes are TRBV12-3 or TRBV12-4 and TRBJ1-1; no clear D gene. V lost 4 bases and J lost 11, with 17 bases in between. CDR3 length equals 13 residues. The DNA for the CDR3 is TGTGCCAGCAGTTCAGCCGGGGTTCGCGGGGCTTTCTTT. Translating it yields CASSSAGVRGAFF.

This chain links TRBV7-9 with TRBJ2-1, with D maybe TRBD1 (6 bases). Germline V gives CDR1 SEHNR, CDR2 FQNEAQ (reference sequence). Trimming removed 4 bases at V and 3 bases at J, with 16 bases between. CDR3 length: 16 residues. The CDR3 bases are TGTGCCAGCAGCTCCCCCGGCAGGGGTGGCTACAATGAGCAGTTCTTC. It encodes CASSSPGRGGYNEQFF.

This chain joins TRBV28 and TRBJ1-1; no firm D call. This CDR3 is 15 amino acids long. Germline loops: CDR1 MDHEN, CDR2 SYDVKM. V was cut by 2 bases and J by 0 bases, with 10 bases left in between. CDR3 bases: TGTGCCAGCAGTTTAGAGACACCTATGAACACTGAAGCTTTCTTT. Its translation: CASSLETPMNTEAFF.

The rearrangement links TRBV9 to TRBJ1-2; a possible D gene is TRBD1 (6 bases). With 0 bases removed from V and 6 bases from J, the gap between germline ends came to 15 bases. Germline assignment: CDR1 SGDLS and CDR2 YYNGEE. This CDR3 spans 15 amino acids. DNA of the CDR3: TGTGCCAGCAGCGTAGTCAACAGGGCGATTGATGGCTACACCTTC. This encodes CASSVVNRAIDGYTF.

The CDR3 region has the DNA TGTGCCAGCAGCCCCTTAGGGGGACAGGGGATAGGCATTCAGTACTTC. It is translated as CASSPLGGQGIGIQYF. The V gene is TRBV5-6, the J gene TRBJ2-4; 10 nucleotides align to TRBD1. The CDR3 spans 16 residues. The trim removed 4 bases at V and 9 bases at J, leaving 13 bases unmatched. Germline values: CDR1 SGHDT, CDR2 YYEEEE.

This sequence joins TRBV9 and TRBJ1-3; 10 nucleotides line up with TRBD1. The CDR3 contains 16 residues. Germline V gene sequence: CDR1 SGDLS, CDR2 YYNGEE. V was pared by 2 bases and J by 4 bases, with 6 bases of the junction left unmatched. The CDR3 DNA follows: TGTGCCAGCAGCGTCCGGGACAGGGGATCCGGAAACACCATATATTTT. This translates into CASSVRDRGSGNTIYF.

The chain joins TRBV3-1 (or the pseudogene TRBV3-2) to TRBJ1-5, with 7 nucleotides matching TRBD1. V dropped 4 bases and J dropped 5; count of bases not matched to a gene: 2. Germline loops: CDR1 LGHDT, CDR2 YNNKEL (reference sequence). The CDR3 loop spans 13 amino acids. The CDR3 spells CASSPDRDQPQHF. CDR3 DNA sequence: TGTGCCAGCAGCCCCGACAGGGATCAGCCCCAGCATTTT.

The chain couples TRBV28 to TRBJ1-5, with 8 bases lining up with TRBD1. CDR3 size: 16 residues. CDR1 and CDR2 (germline): MDHEN, SYDVKM. With V trimmed by 4 bases and J by 4 bases, 9 bases remained unmatched. CDR3 coding DNA: TGTGCCAGCAGTTCTGATTTCCGGGACAGGAATCAGCCCCAGCATTTT. Translating it yields CASSSDFRDRNQPQHF.

V is TRBV7-6 and J is TRBJ2-6; TRBD1 agrees at 9 bases. Unmatched junction bases numbered 10, after V lost 4 bases and J lost 0 bases. This CDR3 is 19 amino acids long. In germline, CDR1 is SGHVS, CDR2 FNYEAQ. CDR3 nucleotides: TGTGCCAGCAGCTCCCCGGGACAGGGTATACGCTCTGGGGCCAACGTCCTGACTTTC. Amino acids: CASSSPGQGIRSGANVLTF. Variable domain in full (rest from reference TRBV7-6 and TRBJ2-6): GAGVSQSPRYKVTKRGQDVALRCDPISGHVSLYWYRQALGQGPEFLTYFNYEAQQDKSGLPNDRFSAERPEGSISTLTIQRTEQRDSAMYRCASSSPGQGIRSGANVLTFGAGSRLTVL.

The chain is built from TRBV6-2 or TRBV6-3 and TRBJ2-3, with a weak D call TRBD1 (5 bases). This CDR3 has 15 amino acids. Trimming left V 5 bases short and J 1 base short, with 13 bases between. Germline V gives CDR1 MNHEY, CDR2 SVGEGT. The CDR3 region has the DNA TGTGCCAGCAGTGCCCGGCAGGGTGGCACAGATACGCAGTATTTT. Residues: CASSARQGGTDTQYF.

The genes are TRBV19 and TRBJ1-4, with 8 bases identical to TRBD1. Germline trimming cut 6 bases from V and 0 bases from J; bases unmatched to any gene: 6. Germline lookup yields CDR1 LNHDA and CDR2 SQIVND (reference sequence). The CDR3 has 16 residues. The CDR3 DNA reads as TGTGCCAGTAGGGACAGGGAAGGAGCAACTAATGAAAAACTGTTTTTT. Protein sequence: CASRDREGATNEKLFF.

The rearrangement joins TRBV28 to TRBJ2-6; D may be TRBD2 (5 bases). Germline V lookup: CDR1 MDHEN, CDR2 SYDVKM. CDR3 length: 20 amino acids. With 1 base removed from V and 0 bases from J, the gap between germline ends came to 19 bases. CDR3 in DNA: TGTGCCAGCAGTTTATTATCTATGGACGGGATATTCTCTGGGGCCAACGTCCTGACTTTC. Amino acids: CASSLLSMDGIFSGANVLTF.

The chain carries TRBV12-3 or TRBV12-4 and TRBJ1-1, with 7 bases matching TRBD1. This CDR3 region has 9 residues. The CDR3 region is CAQDREAFF. The CDR3 nucleotides read TGTGCTCAGGACAGGGAAGCTTTCTTT.